This T cell receptor (beta chain) was documented in a study of blood T cell repertoires in COVID-19. Across the study: Donors in the United States, Italy and Spain gave samples during acute or convalescent COVID-19. T cells, B-cell-depleted T cells, or PBMCs supplied cDNA or gDNA.

J gave up 0 bases and V 0 bases, and 1 base lay outside the gene matches. The CDR3 consists of 15 residues. Per germline, CDR1 SGHNT and CDR2 YYREEE (reference sequence). As originally analysed: Nucleated cell number was recorded as an estimate derived from reference gene primer amplification. Generated by immunoSEQ multiplex PCR, the TCRdb table keeps only in-frame clones and is missing some. V, J and clone size derive from that table, while D and trimming were established from the DNA sequence. The sample consists of roughly 66,000 clones, around 90% of them appearing once. Sequencing was carried out using peripheral blood. V gene TRBV5-4 combines with J gene TRBJ1-1, with TRBD1 matching 8 bases. The clonotype comes from a human donor in a cohort sampled during active COVID-19. CDR3 DNA: TGTGCCAGCAGCTTGGGACAGGGGATGAACACTGAAGCTTTCTTT. This sequence encodes CASSLGQGMNTEAFF.